The rows below give T cell receptor beta chains drawn from one sample of a study of blood T cell repertoires in COVID-19. Profiling relied on immunoSEQ multiplex PCR, and the TCRdb table lists in-frame clones only, not all of them. The table shows 300,000 to 400,000 clones, with approximately 85% occurring only once. Source material: peripheral blood. The receptor set was obtained from a human donor in a cohort sampled during active COVID-19. The CDR3 runs from the conserved cysteine through the conserved F or W. A D gene is named only where the DNA matches it firmly. Size is stated for part of the rows, as once, few or many counts, or as a class when the clone is expanded.

d_gene	v_gene	abundance	j_gene	CDR3nt	CDR3aa
NA	TRBV5-8	NA	TRBJ1-6	TGTGCCAGCAGCCGTTTCGTGAGCTCCTATAATTCACCCCTCCACTTT	CASSRFVSSYNSPLHF
TRBD1	TRBV18	NA	TRBJ1-1	TGTGCCAGCTCACAGACAGGGGGCACTGAAGCTTTCTTT	CASSQTGGTEAFF
NA	TRBV3-1/TRBV3-2	NA	TRBJ1-2	TGTGCCAGCAGCCAACTTCCGGGGTTGGGAGGCTATGGCTACACCTTC	CASSQLPGLGGYGYTF
NA	TRBV12-3/TRBV12-4	NA	TRBJ1-3	TGTGCCAGCCGCTCAGGGGCTGGAAACACCATATATTTT	CASRSGAGNTIYF
TRBD1	TRBV6-2/TRBV6-3	NA	TRBJ1-2	TGTGCCAGCAGTGCTTCCTCGGGACAGGGGATCCATGGCTACACCTTC	CASSASSGQGIHGYTF
TRBD1	TRBV13	NA	TRBJ2-1	TGTGCCAGCAGCTTCCGGACAGGGAAGGGAATAAATGAGCAGTTCTTC	CASSFRTGKGINEQFF
TRBD1	TRBV19	NA	TRBJ2-2	TGTGCCAGTAGTATACGTTCCGGACAGGGGGCCGGGGAGCTGTTTTTT	CASSIRSGQGAGELFF
TRBD1	TRBV5-1	NA	TRBJ1-2	TGCGCCAGCAGCACTGGTGGGACAGGGGACGGCTACACCTTC	CASSTGGTGDGYTF
NA	TRBV5-1	NA	TRBJ2-6	TGCGCCAGCAGCGCTGGGGCCGGGGCCAACGTCCTGACTTTC	CASSAGAGANVLTF
TRBD2	TRBV2	NA	TRBJ2-7	TGTGCCAGCAGGGATAGCGGGGGGATCTTCCACGAGCAGTACTTC	CASRDSGGIFHEQYF
NA	TRBV5-5	NA	TRBJ2-2	TGTGCCAGCAGCCCCGGGACAACCATCGGGGAGCTGTTTTTT	CASSPGTTIGELFF
TRBD1	TRBV27	once	TRBJ1-6	TGTGCCAGCAGTCCTGGACAGGGGAATTCACCCCTCCACTTT	CASSPGQGNSPLHF
NA	TRBV10-3	NA	TRBJ1-1	TGTGCCATCAGTGATGCTGTCAGGGAGAACACTGAAGCTTTCTTT	CAISDAVRENTEAFF
TRBD1	TRBV10-3	NA	TRBJ2-1	TGTGCCTCCCGGGACAGAGACAATGAGCAGTTCTTC	CASRDRDNEQFF
TRBD2	TRBV24-1	NA	TRBJ2-3	TGTGCCACCAGTGAGGGCTCTAGCGGGGGGGTGGCTGATACGCAGTATTTT	CATSEGSSGGVADTQYF
NA	TRBV7-8	NA	TRBJ2-1	TGTGCCAGCAGCTTAGGTCGGCAGGGATTCTATGAGCAGTTCTTC	CASSLGRQGFYEQFF
TRBD1	TRBV25-1	NA	TRBJ1-5	TGTGCCAGCAGTGAAGACGGACAGGTCTCCAATCAGCCCCAGCATTTT	CASSEDGQVSNQPQHF
NA	TRBV2	once	TRBJ1-6	TGTGCCAGCAGTGTTGAGAGAGAAAATTCACCCCTCCACTTT	CASSVERENSPLHF
TRBD1	TRBV7-9	once	TRBJ2-1	TGTGCCAGCAGCTCCGGGACAGGTCCCGAGAGCTCCTACAATGAGCAGTTCTTC	CASSSGTGPESSYNEQFF
NA	TRBV25-1	NA	TRBJ2-7	TGTGCCAGCAGTGCCCCGGTTTCCGGGGGCGAGCAGTACTTC	CASSAPVSGGEQYF
NA	TRBV6-5	NA	TRBJ1-5	TGTGCCAGCAGGTCGACGGGAAATCAGCCCCAGCATTTT	CASRSTGNQPQHF
TRBD2	TRBV9	NA	TRBJ2-2	TGTGCCAGCAGCGCCGGACTAGCCGGGGAGCTGTTTTTT	CASSAGLAGELFF
TRBD1	TRBV10-1	NA	TRBJ1-4	TGCGCCAGCAGCGTTAGGACAGGGCTGGGGAGAAGCGAAAAACTGTTTTTT	CASSVRTGLGRSEKLFF
NA	TRBV9	NA	TRBJ1-3	TGTGCCAGCACCCAAGGGGGGGTTGGAAACACCATATATTTT	CASTQGGVGNTIYF
NA	TRBV5-1	NA	TRBJ1-2	TGCGCCAGCAGCTTGGATCGAGGCGCCGATGGCTACACCTTC	CASSLDRGADGYTF
TRBD1	TRBV7-9	NA	TRBJ2-7	TGTGCCAGCAGTCCGGACAGGGGCTTTCTCTACGAGCAGTACTTC	CASSPDRGFLYEQYF
TRBD1	TRBV19	NA	TRBJ2-3	TGTGCCAGTCGACAGGGGGCCGACACAGATACGCAGTATTTT	CASRQGADTDTQYF
NA	TRBV2	NA	TRBJ1-5	TGTGCCAGCAGTGATGGGGGAGGGCCCCAGCATTTT	CASSDGGGPQHF
NA	TRBV5-4	NA	TRBJ2-1	TGTGCCAGCAGCTTGTGGCAGGGGAACGGTGAGCAGTTCTTC	CASSLWQGNGEQFF
NA	TRBV6-5	NA	TRBJ1-1	TGTGCCAGCAGGGAGCGGGCGGACACTGAAGCTTTCTTT	CASRERADTEAFF
TRBD1	TRBV5-3	NA	TRBJ2-6	TGTGCCAGAAGCGGACAGGGGTTTGGGGCCAACGTCCTGACTTTC	CARSGQGFGANVLTF
TRBD2	TRBV29-1	NA	TRBJ2-7	TGCAGCGTTCTAGCGGGGGTGGACTACGAGCAGTACTTC	CSVLAGVDYEQYF
TRBD1	TRBV19	NA	TRBJ1-4	TGTGCCAGTAGTGCCGACAGGGGAAGGGAAAAACTGTTTTTT	CASSADRGREKLFF
NA	TRBV11-2	NA	TRBJ2-7	TGTGCCAGCAGCTCCTTTGGGGGCGGTTTCTACGAGCAGTACTTC	CASSSFGGGFYEQYF
NA	TRBV4-1	few	TRBJ1-6	TGCGCCAGCAGCCAAGATCAACGGCAGGGGTCGTATAATTCACCCCTCCACTTT	CASSQDQRQGSYNSPLHF
TRBD1	TRBV29-1	NA	TRBJ2-7	TGCAGCGTAGGACAGGGGGCCGCCTACGAGCAGTACTTC	CSVGQGAAYEQYF
NA	TRBV5-1	NA	TRBJ1-6	TGCGCCAGCAGCTTGGTGGCAGGGGAAAATTCACCCCTCCACTTT	CASSLVAGENSPLHF
TRBD2	TRBV19	NA	TRBJ2-3	TGTGCCAGTAGTAATCGAGCGGGGGGGCTTGGCACAGATACGCAGTATTTT	CASSNRAGGLGTDTQYF
NA	TRBV20-1	NA	TRBJ2-7	TGCAGTGCTAGTGAGGGCCCCGAGGAGCAGTACTTC	CSASEGPEEQYF
TRBD2	TRBV3-1/TRBV3-2	NA	TRBJ2-7	TGTGCCAGCAGCCAAGACGGACTAGCGGGGGTAGAGCAGTACTTC	CASSQDGLAGVEQYF
NA	TRBV10-3	few	TRBJ1-5	TGTGCCATCAGTGAGTCACAGGGTAGCAATCAGCCCCAGCATTTT	CAISESQGSNQPQHF
NA	TRBV29-1	NA	TRBJ2-3	TGCAGCGTTAAAGGACAGCCAAAAAGTATAGATACGCAGTATTTT	CSVKGQPKSIDTQYF
NA	TRBV30	NA	TRBJ1-6	TGTGCCTGGAGAACTGACAGGTTTAATTCACCCCTCCACTTT	CAWRTDRFNSPLHF
TRBD1	TRBV5-4	NA	TRBJ1-2	TGTGCCAGCAGCTTGGGACGGGACAGCCTCCCTGGCTACACCTTC	CASSLGRDSLPGYTF
TRBD2	TRBV6-2/TRBV6-3	NA	TRBJ2-7	TGTGCCAGCAGTTACGGGACTAGCGGGGACGAGCAGTACTTC	CASSYGTSGDEQYF
TRBD1	TRBV19	NA	TRBJ2-1	TGTGCCAGTAGTATTAGGGGACAGGGGGCGATTCTCACCTACAATGAGCAGTTCTTC	CASSIRGQGAILTYNEQFF
NA	TRBV5-8	NA	TRBJ1-2	TGTGCCAGCAGCTTGGCCAGGCAGCCCTATGGCTACACCTTC	CASSLARQPYGYTF
NA	TRBV5-1	NA	TRBJ2-1	TGCGCCAGCAGCCCTACCGCCTTAATAAACAATGAGCAGTTCTTC	CASSPTALINNEQFF
TRBD1	TRBV11-3	NA	TRBJ2-1	TGTGCCAGCAGCTTAGGGGACAGGGACGACGGTGAGCAGTTCTTC	CASSLGDRDDGEQFF
NA	TRBV27	NA	TRBJ2-7	TGTGCCAGCAGTTTGGGGGCAGCCAAAACCTACGAGCAGTACTTC	CASSLGAAKTYEQYF
NA	TRBV4-2	NA	TRBJ2-7	TGTGCCAGCAGTGAGGTAGGCCCCTACGAGCAGTACTTC	CASSEVGPYEQYF